This entry features one TCR beta chain sequence. Only a few counts were recorded for this clonotype. The specificity of this receptor is unknown. There are no base qualities to consult, and no much larger clone falls within one base. Trimming costs V 0 bases and J 4 bases, and their ends lie 9 bases apart. CDR1 and CDR2, looked up from the germline V gene, are ENHRY and SYGVKD. Spanning cysteine to phenylalanine, the CDR3 consists of 14 amino acids. The retained sequence is limited to the CDR3, 42 bases, with the frame set at the first base. The library was generated by 5' RACE. Sequencing instrument: NextSeq 500. In the TCR library protocol, a unique molecular identifier was attached to each TCR cDNA molecule so that PCR and sequencing errors could be corrected. On the study's bioinformatics: TCR identification, UMI-based error correction and CDR3 extraction were all carried out with Decombinator tools. TCRs above a frequency of 2 per 1,000, corresponding to the top 1% of the tumor frequency distribution, were defined as expanded. Renyi diversity was computed with the R vegan package after each repertoire had been subsampled 100 times to 5,000 TCRs. To build CDR3 similarity networks, amino acid triplet string-kernel similarity was used, and CDR3s were connected when their pairwise similarity was above 0.82. TCRdb reanalyzed the raw reads on its own, using fastp at Q25 for trimming and MiXCR for clone calling, and kept in-frame beta chains. Here each entry gathers all rows of one CDR3 protein and keeps the most common genes and DNA. The authors' filters were not applied to this entry. In all, the sample holds under 100,000 distinct CDR3 sequences, and 7.5% to 10% of those were seen once. Around 7% of the sample is taken by the ten largest.

The time point label on this specimen signifies: sample taken at primary tumor resection. Whole RNA extracted from tumor and nontumor lung tissue, or from cryopreserved PBMC samples, was used for TCR sequencing without cell sorting. The donors were some 76 patients from the lung TRACERx cohort who had early-stage, untreated non-small cell lung cancer. Only patients for whom sufficient RNA was available from at least two tumor regions were selected for TCR sequencing. These data come from a study of spatial heterogeneity in lung cancer (dated by TCRdb to about 2019). Notes on the research overall: More beta-chain than alpha-chain transcripts were consistently detected, likely reflecting higher beta-chain transcript abundance. At surgery, both alpha and beta chains were TCR-sequenced in fewer than 250 tumor regions, roughly 64 matched nontumor lung samples and some 60 PBMC samples. TCR repertoire features were related to nonsynonymous mutation counts determined by whole-exome sequencing of tumor tissue. In the raw uncorrected reads, each unique combination of TCR and UMI appeared more than ten times on average. TCR alpha and beta repertoires were quantitatively compared across multiple tumor regions, matched nontumor lung and blood in non-small cell lung cancer. The investigation overall reported the following: Ubiquitous expanded tumor TCRs showed up in blood more often at tumor resection than at routine follow-up. Additional single-cell paired TCR alpha and beta sequencing was considered necessary to confirm, at a functional level, the hypothesis that regional TCRs recognize regional mutations.

The V and J genes are TRBV10-3 and TRBJ2-5, and the D gene may be TRBD2, 6 bases matching. The source of this sequence is a male donor with early-stage non-small cell lung cancer. Specimen: PBMCs, collected at surgery. The sequenced DNA: TGTGCCATCAGTGAGTCCGGGGGAGCAGAGACCCAGTACTTC. The encoded protein is CAISESGGAETQYF.